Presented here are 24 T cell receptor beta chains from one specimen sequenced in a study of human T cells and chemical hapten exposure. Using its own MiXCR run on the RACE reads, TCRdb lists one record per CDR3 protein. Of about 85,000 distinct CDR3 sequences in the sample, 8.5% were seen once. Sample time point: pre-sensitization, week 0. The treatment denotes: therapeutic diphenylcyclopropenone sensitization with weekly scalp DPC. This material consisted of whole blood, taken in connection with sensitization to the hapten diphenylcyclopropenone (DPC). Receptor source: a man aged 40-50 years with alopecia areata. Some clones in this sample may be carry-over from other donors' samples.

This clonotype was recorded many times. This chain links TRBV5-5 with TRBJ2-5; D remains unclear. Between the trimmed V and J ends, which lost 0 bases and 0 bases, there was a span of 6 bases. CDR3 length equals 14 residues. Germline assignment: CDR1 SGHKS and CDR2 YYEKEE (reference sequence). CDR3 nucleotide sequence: TGTGCCAGCAGCTTGGCCGTCAACCAAGAGACCCAGTACTTC. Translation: CASSLAVNQETQYF.

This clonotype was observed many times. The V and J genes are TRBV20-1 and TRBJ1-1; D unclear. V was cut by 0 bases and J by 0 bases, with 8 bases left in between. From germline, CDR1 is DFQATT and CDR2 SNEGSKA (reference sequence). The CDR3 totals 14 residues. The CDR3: CSAREGRLNTEAFF. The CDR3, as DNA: TGCAGTGCTAGAGAAGGGCGGTTGAACACTGAAGCTTTCTTT.

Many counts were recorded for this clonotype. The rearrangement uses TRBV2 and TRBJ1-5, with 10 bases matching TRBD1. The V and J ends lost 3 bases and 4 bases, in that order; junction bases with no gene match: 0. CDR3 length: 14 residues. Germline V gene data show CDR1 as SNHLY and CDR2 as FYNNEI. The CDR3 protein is CASSEDRGNQPQHF. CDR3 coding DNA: TGTGCCAGCAGTGAGGACAGGGGGAATCAGCCCCAGCATTTT.

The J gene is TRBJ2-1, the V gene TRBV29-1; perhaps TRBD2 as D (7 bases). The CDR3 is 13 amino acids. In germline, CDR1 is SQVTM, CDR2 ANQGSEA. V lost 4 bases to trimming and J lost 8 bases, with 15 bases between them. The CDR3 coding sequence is TGCAGCGTTGGGGGGGGCGGGGTAGATGAGCAGTTCTTC. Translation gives CSVGGGGVDEQFF.

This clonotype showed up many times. The CDR3 nucleotides are TGTGCCAGCAGCTTATATGCGGGAACAGATACGCAGTATTTT. Translated, it gives CASSLYAGTDTQYF. V is TRBV7-9 and J is TRBJ2-3; a weak D match, TRBD2 (6 bases). V was clipped by 2 bases and J by 3 bases, with 9 bases between them. Germline loops: CDR1 SEHNR, CDR2 FQNEAQ (reference sequence). The CDR3 runs 14 residues. The full variable domain, rest sourced from reference TRBV7-9 and TRBJ2-3, is DTGVSQNPRHKITKRGQNVTFRCDPISEHNRLYWYRQTLGQGPEFLTYFQNEAQLEKSRLLSDRFSAERPKGSFSTLEIQRTEQGDSAMYLCASSLYAGTDTQYFGPGTRLTVL.

The CDR3 spells CAWSVQSGRFNEQFF. The DNA of the CDR3 is TGTGCCTGGAGTGTACAAAGCGGGAGGTTCAATGAGCAGTTCTTC. This rearrangement joins TRBV30 to TRBJ2-1, with TRBD2 matching over 9 bases. Looked up from germline, CDR1 is GTSNPN and CDR2 is SVGIG (reference sequence). There are 15 residues in the CDR3. V lost 0 bases, J lost 6 bases, and 6 bases stayed unmatched. The complete variable domain, with remaining parts taken from reference TRBV30 and TRBJ2-1, reads SQTIHQWPATLVQPVGSPLSLECTVEGTSNPNLYWYRQAAGRGLQLLFYSVGIGQISSEVPQNLSASRPQDRQFILSSKKLLLSDSGFYLCAWSVQSGRFNEQFFGPGTRLTVL.

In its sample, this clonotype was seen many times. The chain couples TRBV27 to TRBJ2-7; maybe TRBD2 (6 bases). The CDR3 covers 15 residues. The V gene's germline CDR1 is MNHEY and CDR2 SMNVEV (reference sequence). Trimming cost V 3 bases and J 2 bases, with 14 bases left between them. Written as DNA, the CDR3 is TGTGCCAGCAGTTTCCGCGGGACTGGTCCCTACGAGCAGTACTTC. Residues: CASSFRGTGPYEQYF.

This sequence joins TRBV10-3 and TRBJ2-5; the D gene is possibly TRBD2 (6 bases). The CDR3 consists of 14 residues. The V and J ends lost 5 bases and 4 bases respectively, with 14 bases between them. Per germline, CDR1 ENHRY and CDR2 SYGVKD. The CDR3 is CAISSPGLGETQYF. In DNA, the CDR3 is TGTGCCATCAGTTCACCGGGACTCGGAGAGACCCAGTACTTC.

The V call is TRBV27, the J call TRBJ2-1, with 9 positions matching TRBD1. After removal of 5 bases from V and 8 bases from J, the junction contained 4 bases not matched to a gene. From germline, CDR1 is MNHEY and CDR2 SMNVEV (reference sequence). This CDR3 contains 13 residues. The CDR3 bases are TGTGCCAGCAGTAGGACAGGGGAAGATGAGCAGTTCTTC. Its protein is CASSRTGEDEQFF.

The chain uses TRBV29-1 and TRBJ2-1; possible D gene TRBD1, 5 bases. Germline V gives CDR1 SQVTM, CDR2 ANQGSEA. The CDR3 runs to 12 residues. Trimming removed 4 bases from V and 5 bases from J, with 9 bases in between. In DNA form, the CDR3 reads TGCAGCGTTGGGCGACAGAACAATGAGCAGTTCTTC. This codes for CSVGRQNNEQFF.

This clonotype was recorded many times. The CDR3 DNA is TGTGCCAGCAGCGTAGAGGCAGGGGGAACAGGAAACACCATATATTTT. Translation gives CASSVEAGGTGNTIYF. The chain has TRBV9 and TRBJ1-3; 7 bases are shared with TRBD1. This CDR3 contains 16 residues. CDR1 and CDR2 (germline): SGDLS, YYNGEE. Trimming removed 0 bases from V and 4 bases from J; junction bases left unmatched: 7. The full variable domain, rest sourced from reference TRBV9 and TRBJ1-3, is DSGVTQTPKHLITATGQRVTLRCSPRSGDLSVYWYQQSLDQGLQFLIQYYNGEERAKGNILERFSAQQFPDLHSELNLSSLELGDSALYFCASSVEAGGTGNTIYFGEGSWLTVV.

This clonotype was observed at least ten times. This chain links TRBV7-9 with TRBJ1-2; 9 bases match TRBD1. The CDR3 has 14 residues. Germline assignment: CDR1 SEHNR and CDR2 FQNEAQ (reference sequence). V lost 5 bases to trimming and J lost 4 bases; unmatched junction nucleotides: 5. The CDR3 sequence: CASSVTGGVYGYTF. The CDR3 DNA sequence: TGTGCCAGCAGCGTCACAGGGGGCGTCTATGGCTACACCTTC. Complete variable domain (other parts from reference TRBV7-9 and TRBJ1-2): DTGVSQNPRHKITKRGQNVTFRCDPISEHNRLYWYRQTLGQGPEFLTYFQNEAQLEKSRLLSDRFSAERPKGSFSTLEIQRTEQGDSAMYLCASSVTGGVYGYTFGSGTRLTVV.

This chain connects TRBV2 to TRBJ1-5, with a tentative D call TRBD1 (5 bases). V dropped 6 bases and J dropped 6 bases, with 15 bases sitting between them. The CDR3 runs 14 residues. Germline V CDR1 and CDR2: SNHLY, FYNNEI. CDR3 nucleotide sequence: TGTGCCAGCAGGAGGGAGGGACGGGGTCAGCCCCAGCATTTT. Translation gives CASRREGRGQPQHF.

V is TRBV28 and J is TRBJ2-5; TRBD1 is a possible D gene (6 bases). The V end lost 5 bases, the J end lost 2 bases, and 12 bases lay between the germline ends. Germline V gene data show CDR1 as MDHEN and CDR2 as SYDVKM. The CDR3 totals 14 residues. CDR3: CASSTGTPQETQYF. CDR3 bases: TGTGCCAGCAGTACAGGGACACCTCAAGAGACCCAGTACTTC.

CDR3 bases: TGTGCCAGCAGCTTACGAGCGGGAGAAGATACGCAGTATTTT. Protein sequence: CASSLRAGEDTQYF. The rearrangement uses TRBV7-2 and TRBJ2-3; 8 nucleotides line up with TRBD2. From germline, CDR1 is SGHTA and CDR2 FQGNSA. V shed 2 bases and J 5 bases; nucleotides not matched to a gene: 3. This CDR3 is 14 amino acids long. Complete variable domain (other parts from reference TRBV7-2 and TRBJ2-3): GAGVSQSPSNKVTEKGKDVELRCDPISGHTALYWYRQSLGQGLEFLIYFQGNSAPDKSGLPSDRFSAERTGGSVSTLTIQRTQQEDSAVYLCASSLRAGEDTQYFGPGTRLTVL.

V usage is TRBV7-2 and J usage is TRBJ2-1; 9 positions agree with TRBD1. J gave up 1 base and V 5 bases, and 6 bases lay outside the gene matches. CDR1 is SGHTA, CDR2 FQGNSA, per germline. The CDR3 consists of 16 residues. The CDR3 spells CASSRRQGDSYNEQFF. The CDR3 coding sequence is TGTGCCAGCAGCCGGCGACAGGGGGATTCCTACAATGAGCAGTTCTTC.

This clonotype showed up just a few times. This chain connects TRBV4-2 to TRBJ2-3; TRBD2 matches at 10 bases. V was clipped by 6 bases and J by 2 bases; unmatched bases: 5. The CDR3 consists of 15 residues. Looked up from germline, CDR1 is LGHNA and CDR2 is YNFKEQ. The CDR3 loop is CASRPGLAVTDTQYF. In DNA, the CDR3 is TGTGCCAGCAGACCTGGACTAGCGGTCACAGATACGCAGTATTTT.

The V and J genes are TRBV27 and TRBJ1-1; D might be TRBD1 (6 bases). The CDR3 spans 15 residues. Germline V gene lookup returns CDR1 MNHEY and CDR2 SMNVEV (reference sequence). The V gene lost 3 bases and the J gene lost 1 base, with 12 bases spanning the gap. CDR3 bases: TGTGCCAGCAGTTTGACAGGATTCAGGAACACTGAAGCTTTCTTT. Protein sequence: CASSLTGFRNTEAFF.

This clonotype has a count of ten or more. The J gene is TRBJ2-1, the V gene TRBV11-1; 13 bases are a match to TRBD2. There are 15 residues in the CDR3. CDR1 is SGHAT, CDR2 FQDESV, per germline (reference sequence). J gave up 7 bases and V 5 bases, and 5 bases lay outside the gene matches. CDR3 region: CASSPGLAGLNEQFF. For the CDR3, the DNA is TGTGCCAGCAGCCCGGGACTAGCGGGATTAAATGAGCAGTTCTTC.

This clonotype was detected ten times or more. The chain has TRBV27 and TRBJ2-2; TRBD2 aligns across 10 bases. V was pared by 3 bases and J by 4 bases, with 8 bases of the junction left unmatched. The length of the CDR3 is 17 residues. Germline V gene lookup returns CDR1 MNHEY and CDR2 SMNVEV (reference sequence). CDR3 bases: TGTGCCAGCAGTTTTGGGGGCCTAGCGGGAGTCACCGGGGAGCTGTTTTTT. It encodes CASSFGGLAGVTGELFF.

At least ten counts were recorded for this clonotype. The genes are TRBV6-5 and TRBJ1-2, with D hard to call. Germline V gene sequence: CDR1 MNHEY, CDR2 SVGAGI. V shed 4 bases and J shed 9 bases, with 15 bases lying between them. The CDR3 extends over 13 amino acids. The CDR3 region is CASSSRAPLRYTF. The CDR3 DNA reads TGTGCCAGCAGTTCAAGGGCCCCCTTGCGCTACACCTTC.

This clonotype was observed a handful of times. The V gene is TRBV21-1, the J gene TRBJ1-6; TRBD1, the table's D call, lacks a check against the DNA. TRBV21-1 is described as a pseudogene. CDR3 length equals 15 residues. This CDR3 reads CASSTPGQGNSPLHF. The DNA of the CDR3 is TGTGCCAGCAGCACCCCGGGACAGGGTAATTCACCCCTCCACTTT.

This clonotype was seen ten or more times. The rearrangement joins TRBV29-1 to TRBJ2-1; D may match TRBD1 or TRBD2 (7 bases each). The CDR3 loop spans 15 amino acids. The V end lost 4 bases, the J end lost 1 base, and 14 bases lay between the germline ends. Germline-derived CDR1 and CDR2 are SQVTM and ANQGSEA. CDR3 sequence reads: CSVVYQGGSYNEQFF. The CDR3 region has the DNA TGCAGCGTTGTCTATCAGGGGGGGTCCTACAATGAGCAGTTCTTC.

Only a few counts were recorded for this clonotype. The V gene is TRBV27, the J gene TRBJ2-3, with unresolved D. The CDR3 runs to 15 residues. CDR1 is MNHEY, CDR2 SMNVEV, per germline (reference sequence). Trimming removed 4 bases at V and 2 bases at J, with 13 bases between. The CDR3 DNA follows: TGTGCCAGCAGTTGGGCCCAATTAAACACAGATACGCAGTATTTT. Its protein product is CASSWAQLNTDTQYF.